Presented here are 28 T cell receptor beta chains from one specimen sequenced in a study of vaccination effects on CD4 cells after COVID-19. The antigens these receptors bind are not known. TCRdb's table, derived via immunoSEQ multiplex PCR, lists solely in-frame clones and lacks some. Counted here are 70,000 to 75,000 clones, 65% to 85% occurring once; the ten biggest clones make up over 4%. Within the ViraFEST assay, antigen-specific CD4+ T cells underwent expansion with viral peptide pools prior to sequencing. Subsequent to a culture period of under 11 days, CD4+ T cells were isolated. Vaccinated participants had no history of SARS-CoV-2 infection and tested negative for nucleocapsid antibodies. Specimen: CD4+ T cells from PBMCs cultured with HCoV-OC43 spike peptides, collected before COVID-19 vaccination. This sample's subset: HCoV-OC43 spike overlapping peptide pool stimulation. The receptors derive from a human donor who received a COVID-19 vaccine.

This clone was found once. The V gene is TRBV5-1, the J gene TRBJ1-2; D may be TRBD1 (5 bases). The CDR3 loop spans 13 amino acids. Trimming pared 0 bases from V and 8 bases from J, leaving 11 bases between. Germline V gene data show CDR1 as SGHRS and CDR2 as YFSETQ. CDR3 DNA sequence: TGCGCCAGCAGCTTGGCCGACGGGGCCGGCTACACCTTC. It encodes CASSLADGAGYTF.

CDR3 in DNA: TGTGCCAGCAGCGTAGACAGGGGCGAGAATTCACCCCTCCACTTT. Translating gives CASSVDRGENSPLHF. The chain has TRBV9 and TRBJ1-6; TRBD1 aligns across 7 bases. The CDR3 extends over 15 amino acids. V shed 0 bases and J 7 bases; nucleotides not matched to a gene: 4. Germline CDR1 SGDLS, CDR2 YYNGEE.

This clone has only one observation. The CDR3 coding sequence is TGTGCCATCAAGTTCCTCCGGGAATACACTGAAGCTTTCTTT. This gives the protein CAIKFLREYTEAFF. V usage is TRBV10-3 and J usage is TRBJ1-1; D is uncertain. The V gene lost 7 bases and the J gene lost 3 bases, with 15 bases spanning the gap. The CDR3 is 14 residues long. Germline lookup yields CDR1 ENHRY and CDR2 SYGVKD.

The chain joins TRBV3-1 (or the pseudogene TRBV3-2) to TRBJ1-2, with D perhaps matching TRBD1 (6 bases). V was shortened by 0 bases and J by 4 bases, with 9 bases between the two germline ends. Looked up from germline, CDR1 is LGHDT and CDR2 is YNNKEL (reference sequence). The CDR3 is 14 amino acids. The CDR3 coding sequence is TGTGCCAGCAGCCAAGAAGGGGGGATCTATGGCTACACCTTC. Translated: CASSQEGGIYGYTF.

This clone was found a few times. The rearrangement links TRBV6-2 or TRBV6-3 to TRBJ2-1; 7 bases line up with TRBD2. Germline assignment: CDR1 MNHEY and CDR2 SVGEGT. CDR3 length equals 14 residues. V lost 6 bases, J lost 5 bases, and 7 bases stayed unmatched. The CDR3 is CASSLTGGDNEQFF. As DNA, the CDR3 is TGTGCCAGCAGCCTAACGGGGGGAGACAATGAGCAGTTCTTC.

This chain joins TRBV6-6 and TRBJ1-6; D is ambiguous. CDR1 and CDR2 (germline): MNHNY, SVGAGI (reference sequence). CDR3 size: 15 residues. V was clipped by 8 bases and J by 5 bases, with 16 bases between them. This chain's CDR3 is CASSGQERNNSPLHF. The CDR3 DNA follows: TGTGCCAGCTCCGGGCAGGAAAGAAATAATTCACCCCTCCACTTT.

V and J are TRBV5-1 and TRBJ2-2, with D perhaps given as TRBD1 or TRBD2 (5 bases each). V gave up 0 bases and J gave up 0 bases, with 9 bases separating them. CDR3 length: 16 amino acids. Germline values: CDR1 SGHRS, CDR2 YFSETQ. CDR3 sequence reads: CASSLVGTANTGELFF. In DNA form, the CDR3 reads TGCGCCAGCAGCTTGGTGGGGACCGCGAACACCGGGGAGCTGTTTTTT.

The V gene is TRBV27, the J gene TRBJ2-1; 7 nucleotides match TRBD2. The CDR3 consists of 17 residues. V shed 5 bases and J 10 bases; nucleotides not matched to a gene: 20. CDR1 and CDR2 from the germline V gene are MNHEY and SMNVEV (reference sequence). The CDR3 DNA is TGTGCCAGCAGTCCCCCGACCCTAGCGGTAAGGTCAAGGGAGCAGTTCTTC. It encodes CASSPPTLAVRSREQFF.

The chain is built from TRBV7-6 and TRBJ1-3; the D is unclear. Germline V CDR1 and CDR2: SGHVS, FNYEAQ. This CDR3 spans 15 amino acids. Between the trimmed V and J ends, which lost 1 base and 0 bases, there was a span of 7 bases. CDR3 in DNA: TGTGCCAGCAGCTTAGGGTCTCACTCTGGAAACACCATATATTTT. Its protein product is CASSLGSHSGNTIYF.

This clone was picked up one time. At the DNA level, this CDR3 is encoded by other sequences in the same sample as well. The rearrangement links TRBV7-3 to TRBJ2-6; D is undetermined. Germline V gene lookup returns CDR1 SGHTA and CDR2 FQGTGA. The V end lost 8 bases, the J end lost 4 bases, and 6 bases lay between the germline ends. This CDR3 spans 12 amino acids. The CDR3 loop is CASSSGANVLTF. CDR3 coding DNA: TGTGCCAGCTCATCAGGGGCCAACGTCCTGACTTTC.

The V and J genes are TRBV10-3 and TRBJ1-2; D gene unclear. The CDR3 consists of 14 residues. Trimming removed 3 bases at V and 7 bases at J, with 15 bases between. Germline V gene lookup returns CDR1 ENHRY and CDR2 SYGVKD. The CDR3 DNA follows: TGTGCCATCAGTGATCTCCCGGGGTTGGGTGGCTACACCTTC. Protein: CAISDLPGLGGYTF.

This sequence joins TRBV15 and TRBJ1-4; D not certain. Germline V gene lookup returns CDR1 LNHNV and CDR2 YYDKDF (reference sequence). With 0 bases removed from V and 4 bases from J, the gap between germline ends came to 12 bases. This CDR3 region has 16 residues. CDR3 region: CATSRDVGRFNEKLFF. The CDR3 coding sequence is TGTGCCACCAGCAGAGACGTCGGCAGATTTAATGAAAAACTGTTTTTT. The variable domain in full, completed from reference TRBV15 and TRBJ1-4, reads DAMVIQNPRYQVTQFGKPVTLSCSQTLNHNVMYWYQQKSSQAPKLLFHYYDKDFNNEADTPDNFQSRRPNTSFCFLDIRSPGLGDTAMYLCATSRDVGRFNEKLFFGSGTQLSVL.

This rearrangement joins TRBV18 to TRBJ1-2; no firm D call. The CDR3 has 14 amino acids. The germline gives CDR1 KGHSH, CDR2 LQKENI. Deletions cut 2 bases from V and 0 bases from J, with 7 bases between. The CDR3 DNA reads TGTGCCAGCTCACCAACACCTACTAACTATGGCTACACCTTC. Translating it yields CASSPTPTNYGYTF.

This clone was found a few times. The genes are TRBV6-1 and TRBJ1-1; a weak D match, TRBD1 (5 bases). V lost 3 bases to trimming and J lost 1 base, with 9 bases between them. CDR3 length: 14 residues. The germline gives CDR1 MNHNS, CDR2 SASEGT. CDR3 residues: CASSDRGGNTEAFF. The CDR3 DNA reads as TGTGCCAGCAGTGATAGGGGAGGGAACACTGAAGCTTTCTTT.

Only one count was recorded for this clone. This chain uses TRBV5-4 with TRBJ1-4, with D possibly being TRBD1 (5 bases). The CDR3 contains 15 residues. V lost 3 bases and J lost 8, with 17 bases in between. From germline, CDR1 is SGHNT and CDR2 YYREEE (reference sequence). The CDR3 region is CASSSKKGRDEKLFF. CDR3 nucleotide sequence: TGTGCCAGCAGCTCGAAAAAAGGCAGGGACGAAAAACTGTTTTTT. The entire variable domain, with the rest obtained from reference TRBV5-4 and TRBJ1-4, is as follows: ETGVTQSPTHLIKTRGQQVTLRCSSQSGHNTVSWYQQALGQGPQFIFQYYREEENGRGNFPPRFSGLQFPNYSSELNVNALELDDSALYLCASSSKKGRDEKLFFGSGTQLSVL.

This CDR3 reads CASRRMGGYTDTQYF. The DNA of the CDR3 is TGTGCCTCACGGAGAATGGGGGGATACACAGATACGCAGTATTTT. The V call is TRBV19, the J call TRBJ2-3; TRBD2 is a possible D gene (6 bases). There are 15 residues in the CDR3. The germline CDR1 and CDR2 sequences are LNHDA and SQIVND (reference sequence). The V gene lost 11 bases and the J gene lost 2 bases, with 20 bases spanning the gap.

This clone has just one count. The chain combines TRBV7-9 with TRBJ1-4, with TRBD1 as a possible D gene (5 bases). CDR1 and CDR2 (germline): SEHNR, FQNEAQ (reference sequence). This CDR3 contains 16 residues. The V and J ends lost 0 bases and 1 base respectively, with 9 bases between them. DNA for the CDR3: TGTGCCAGCAGCTTAGCGCGAGGGGTAACTAATGAAAAACTGTTTTTT. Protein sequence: CASSLARGVTNEKLFF.

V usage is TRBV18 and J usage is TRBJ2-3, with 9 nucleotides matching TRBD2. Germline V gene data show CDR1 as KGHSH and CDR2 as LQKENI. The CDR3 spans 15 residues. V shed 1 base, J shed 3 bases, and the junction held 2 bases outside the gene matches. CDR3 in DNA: TGTGCCAGCTCACCACGGGCGGGGGGGACAGATACGCAGTATTTT. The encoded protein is CASSPRAGGTDTQYF.

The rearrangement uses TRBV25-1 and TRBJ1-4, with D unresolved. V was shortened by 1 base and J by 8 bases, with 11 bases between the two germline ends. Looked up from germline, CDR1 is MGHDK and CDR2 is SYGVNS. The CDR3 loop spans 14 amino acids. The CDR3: CASSELGSTEKLFF. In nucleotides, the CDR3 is TGTGCCAGCAGTGAATTGGGGAGTACGGAAAAACTGTTTTTT.

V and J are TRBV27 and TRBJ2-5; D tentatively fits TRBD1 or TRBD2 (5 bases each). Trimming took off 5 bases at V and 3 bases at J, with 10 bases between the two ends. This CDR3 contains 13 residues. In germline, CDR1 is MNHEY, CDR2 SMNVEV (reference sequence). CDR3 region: CASSRDPKETQYF. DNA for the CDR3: TGTGCCAGCAGTCGGGACCCAAAAGAGACCCAGTACTTC.

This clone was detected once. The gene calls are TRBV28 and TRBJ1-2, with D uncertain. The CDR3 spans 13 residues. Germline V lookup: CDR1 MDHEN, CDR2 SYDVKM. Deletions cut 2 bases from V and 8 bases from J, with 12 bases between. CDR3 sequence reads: CASSLIAPGGYTF. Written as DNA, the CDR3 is TGTGCCAGCAGTTTAATAGCCCCCGGGGGCTACACCTTC.

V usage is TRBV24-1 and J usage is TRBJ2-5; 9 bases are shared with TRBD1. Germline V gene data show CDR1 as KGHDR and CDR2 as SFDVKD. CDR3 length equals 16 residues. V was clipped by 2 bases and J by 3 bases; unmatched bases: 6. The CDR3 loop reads CATSDWGQGGKETQYF. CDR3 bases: TGTGCCACCAGTGATTGGGGACAGGGAGGTAAAGAGACCCAGTACTTC.

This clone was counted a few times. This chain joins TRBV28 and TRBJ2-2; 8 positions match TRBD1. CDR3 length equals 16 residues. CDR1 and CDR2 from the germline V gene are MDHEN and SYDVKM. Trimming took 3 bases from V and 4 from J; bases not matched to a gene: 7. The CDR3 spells CASSLFGQGGTGELFF. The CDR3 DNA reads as TGTGCCAGCAGTTTGTTTGGACAGGGAGGCACCGGGGAGCTGTTTTTT.

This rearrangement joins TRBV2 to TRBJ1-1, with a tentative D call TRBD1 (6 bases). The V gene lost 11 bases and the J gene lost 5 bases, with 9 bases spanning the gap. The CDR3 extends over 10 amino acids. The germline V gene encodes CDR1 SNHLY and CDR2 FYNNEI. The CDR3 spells CAGRGTEAFF. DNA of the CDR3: TGTGCCGGTAGGGGGACTGAAGCTTTCTTT.

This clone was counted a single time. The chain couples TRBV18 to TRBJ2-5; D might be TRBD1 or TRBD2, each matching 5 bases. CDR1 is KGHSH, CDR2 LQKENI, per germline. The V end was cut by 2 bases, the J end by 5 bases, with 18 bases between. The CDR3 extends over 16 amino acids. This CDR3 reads CASSPGDARAWETQYF. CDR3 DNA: TGTGCCAGCTCACCAGGGGACGCCAGGGCATGGGAGACCCAGTACTTC. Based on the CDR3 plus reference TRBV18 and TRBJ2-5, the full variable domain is NAGVMQNPRHLVRRRGQEARLRCSPMKGHSHVYWYRQLPEEGLKFMVYLQKENIIDESGMPKERFSAEFPKEGPSILRIQQVVRGDSAAYFCASSPGDARAWETQYFGPGTRLLVL.

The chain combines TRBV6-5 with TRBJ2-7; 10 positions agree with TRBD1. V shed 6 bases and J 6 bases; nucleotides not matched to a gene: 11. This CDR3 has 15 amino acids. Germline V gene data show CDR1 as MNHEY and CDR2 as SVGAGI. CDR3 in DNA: TGTGCCAGCAGAGACGAACCGGGACAGGGGAGCGAGCAGTACGTC. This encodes CASRDEPGQGSEQYV.

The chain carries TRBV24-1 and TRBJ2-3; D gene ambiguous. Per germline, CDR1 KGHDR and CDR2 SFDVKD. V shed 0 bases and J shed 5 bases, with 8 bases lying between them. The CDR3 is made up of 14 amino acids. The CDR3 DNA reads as TGTGCCACCAGTGATTTGACAGTACGAGATACGCAGTATTTT. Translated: CATSDLTVRDTQYF.

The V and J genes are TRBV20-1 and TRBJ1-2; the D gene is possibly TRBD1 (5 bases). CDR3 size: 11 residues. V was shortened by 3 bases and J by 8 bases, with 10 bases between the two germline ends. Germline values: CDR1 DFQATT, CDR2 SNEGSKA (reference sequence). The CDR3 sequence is CSASPGGGYTF. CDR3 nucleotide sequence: TGCAGTGCTAGTCCCGGGGGAGGCTACACCTTC.